The text below deals with one T cell receptor (beta chain). This clonotype has at least ten counts. Its antigen is currently not known. No much larger clone exists at a distance of one base, and base qualities are not known. Via the germline V gene, CDR1 is SGHDT and CDR2 YYEEEE. From the cysteine through the phenylalanine, the CDR3 covers 16 amino acids. The read is trimmed to its CDR3 DNA, 48 bases read in frame from base 1. V sheds 6 bases and J sheds 2 bases, leaving 19 bases between their ends. Only healthy Caucasian donors were included. Three pairs of female monozygotic twins, all aged about 18 to 30 years, made up the twin cohort. Miltenyi CD45RO+ enrichment and human naive T-cell isolation kits were used to isolate memory (CD45RO+) and naive T cells from PBMC. These data are taken from a study of identical twins (TCRdb year 2016). As for the study more broadly: To test whether fetal clonotypes persist, this study deep-sequenced TCR alpha and beta repertoires from monozygotic twins, from unrelated adults of various ages, and from cord blood. To rule out contamination, the twin experiments were replicated at different times with different library preparation protocols.

Library preparation used 5' RACE. Sequencing was carried out with an Illumina HiSeq 2000. Template switching added a universal primer binding site, and the final cDNA carried a unique molecular identifier that allowed TCR cDNA molecules to be counted accurately. Specific primers in the conserved constant-segment region were used to synthesize first-strand cDNA for the TCR alpha and beta chains. To control for contamination, every cDNA library was double barcoded, receiving both a SMART-Mk sample barcode and Illumina barcodes. TruSeq adapter sequences and Illumina sample barcodes were added in two successive PCR steps. TCR alpha and beta cDNA libraries were sequenced on the Illumina HiSeq platform with custom primers. Per the authors' processing: Unique molecular identifiers were extracted from raw reads with MiGEC, and CDR3 positions were determined with MiXCR. For each individual, recombination models were inferred using an EM algorithm with the repgenHMM and IGoR tools. The analysis of shared clonotypes was done with the tcR package in R, with sharing normalized by the product of cloneset sizes. To study raw recombination without the effects of thymic and clonal selection, out-of-frame nonproductive sequences were analyzed. The raw public data were reprocessed by TCRdb itself: fastp quality trimming at Q25, MiXCR clonotype calling, in-frame beta chains only. Rows are unified per CDR3 protein, each entry keeping the most common DNA and genes. TCRdb, not the original authors, processed these V and J calls. Within this sample are fewer than 350,000 distinct CDR3 sequences, with more than 6.5% of them counted one time only. In total, the top ten clones hold approximately 2.1% of the sample.

What the study reported, not specific to this receptor: A weaker excess of twin sharing was found in beta out-of-frame sequences because the signal-to-noise ratio was lowered by fewer shared sequences. Conclusions relied on cross-sectional statistical analysis, since the same donors could not be followed over many years. Compared with coincidental sharing between unrelated individuals, out-of-frame TCR alpha sequences shared between twins showed an excess of sequences with low generation probability. Out-of-frame TCR alpha sharing in monozygotic twins was systematically underestimated by recombination models, whereas sharing between unrelated individuals was in agreement with the recombination models. Zero-insertion analyses could be partly confounded by invariant T cells such as MAIT and iNKT, although diverse VJ usage argued against such confounding for most clonotypes. Abundant cord blood beta clonotypes had fewer insertions, young adult naive repertoires showed a similar but weaker trend, and memory repertoires showed no such trend.

In addition, the sample was reused for a study of yellow fever vaccine responses in identical twins. As the second study states: The T cell response to vaccination in identical twins was reported by the authors to appear partly convergent and partly personalized. In identical twins, the study followed T cell clones that responded to the vaccine with precision.

This clonotype was sampled from a woman aged 18-29 years in good health. Source material: memory (CD45RO+) T cells sorted from blood. In light of the paper, this sample's cell subset or site label describes: CD45RO+ enriched T cells. This receptor chain uses TRBV5-6 and TRBJ2-3; the D call could be TRBD1 or TRBD2, with each sharing 6 bases. The CDR3 amino acid sequence is: CASTTNWGAYTDTQYF. In nucleotides, the sequence is TGTGCCAGCACCACAAACTGGGGGGCCTACACAGATACGCAGTATTTT.